Detailed here is one T cell receptor beta chain. Its specificity is not known. After removal of 0 bases from V and 0 bases from J, the junction contained 0 bases not matched to a gene. CDR1 is ENHRY and CDR2 is SYGVKD in the germline V gene. This CDR3 is built from 16 residues. Naive CD8 cells lacked CD45RO and underwent positive selection for CCR7, leaving out terminally differentiated effector memory CD45RA+ cells. This record comes from a study of shared clonotypes between healthy human individuals. General study points: Genetic and exposure-history diversity was limited by the few donors.

TCRdb keeps only in-frame clones here, not all; method: immunoSEQ multiplex PCR. The data hold millions of clones, with 85% to 95% observed a single time. The sequenced material came from naive CD8+ T cells from PBMCs. This receptor was taken from a man between 18 and 35 years old in good health. Some clones in this sample may be carry-over from other donors' samples. This sequence joins TRBV10-3 and TRBJ1-4; TRBD1 matches at 8 bases. The CDR3 region is CAISESGQATNEKLFF. The DNA of the CDR3 is TGTGCCATCAGTGAGTCGGGACAGGCAACTAATGAAAAACTGTTTTTT.